These T cell receptor beta chains were read from a single sample in a study of OX40 agonist ivuxolimab in advanced cancers. This table comes from immunoSEQ multiplex PCR, and its TCRdb copy is limited to in-frame clones, with some not included. The sample has approximately 68,000 clones; around 88% are singletons. The specimen comprised CD4+ or CD8+ T cells sorted from blood, sampled in a trial of the OX40 agonist ivuxolimab. These receptors were obtained from an adult with an advanced solid tumor such as melanoma, head and neck, liver or kidney cancer. The CDR3 runs from the conserved cysteine through the conserved F or W. Each record gives: CDR3 length, V gene, clone size, J gene, D gene, CDR3 protein, CDR3 DNA. A D gene is named only where the DNA matches it firmly. Size values are once, few and many counts, or a class for expanded clones, and some rows have none.

15,TRBV6-1,.,TRBJ2-5,TRBD2,CASRARGGGPETQYF,TGTGCCAGCAGGGCTCGGGGCGGGGGGCCCGAGACCCAGTACTTC
16,TRBV4-3,.,TRBJ2-1,TRBD2,CASSRNRLAGLNEQFF,TGCGCCAGCAGCCGCAATAGACTAGCGGGGCTCAATGAGCAGTTCTTC
13,TRBV6-5,.,TRBJ1-5,.,CASSYSLSGIQHF,TGTGCCAGCAGTTACTCGCTGTCGGGGATCCAGCATTTT
13,TRBV7-2,.,TRBJ1-1,.,CASSLGWDPEAFF,TGTGCCAGCAGCTTGGGGTGGGACCCAGAAGCTTTCTTT
14,TRBV6-1,once,TRBJ1-4,TRBD1,CASSERDSRSELFF,TGTGCCAGCAGTGAGAGGGACAGCCGTAGCGAACTGTTTTTT
19,TRBV4-3,.,TRBJ1-6,.,CASSQVWDGRSSYNSPLHF,TGCGCCAGCAGCCAAGTGTGGGACGGGAGAAGCTCCTATAATTCACCCCTCCACTTT
19,TRBV28,.,TRBJ1-1,.,CASSLLFGRGAIKNTEAFF,TGTGCCAGCAGTTTATTATTCGGAAGAGGGGCGATAAAGAACACTGAAGCTTTCTTT
12,TRBV18,.,TRBJ1-1,.,CASHGPNTEAFF,TGTGCCAGTCACGGACCGAACACTGAAGCTTTCTTT
15,TRBV11-2,.,TRBJ2-7,TRBD2,CASSSRVAGRYEQYF,TGTGCCAGCAGCTCTCGGGTAGCGGGCCGCTACGAGCAGTACTTC
17,TRBV21-1,.,TRBJ2-7,.,CASSKARTSDRCYEQYF,TGTGCCAGCAGCAAAGCGCGGACTAGCGACCGTTGCTACGAGCAGTACTTC
14,TRBV6-1,.,TRBJ2-1,TRBD2,CASSPTSGYNEQFF,TGTGCCAGCAGCCCGACTAGCGGGTACAATGAGCAGTTCTTC
13,TRBV19,once,TRBJ1-2,.,CASSIVSVYGYTF,TGTGCCAGTAGTATTGTTTCAGTCTATGGCTACACCTTC
15,TRBV6-5,.,TRBJ1-6,TRBD1,CASSRDRGDRSPLHF,TGTGCCAGCAGCAGAGACAGGGGTGATCGATCACCCCTCCACTTT
20,TRBV4-3,.,TRBJ2-7,TRBD2,CASSQVLTGGPEVSPYEQYF,TGCGCCAGCAGCCAAGTTTTAACGGGAGGGCCCGAAGTATCCCCCTACGAGCAGTACTTC
13,TRBV27,.,TRBJ1-6,.,CASSHYPDSPLHF,TGTGCCAGCAGTCATTATCCTGATTCACCCCTCCACTTT
15,TRBV2,.,TRBJ1-2,.,CASSLTGAANYGYTF,TGTGCCAGCAGTCTCACAGGAGCAGCTAACTATGGCTACACCTTC
16,TRBV6-1,.,TRBJ2-6,TRBD1,CASSGQGKAGANVLTF,TGTGCCAGCAGTGGACAGGGGAAGGCTGGGGCCAACGTCCTGACTTTC
17,TRBV4-1,.,TRBJ2-2,TRBD2,CASSHGVAGPNTGELFF,TGCGCCAGCAGCCATGGTGTAGCGGGACCGAACACCGGGGAGCTGTTTTTT
14,TRBV5-6,.,TRBJ1-3,.,CASSLDLSGNTIYF,TGTGCCAGCAGCTTGGATCTCTCTGGAAACACCATATATTTT
16,TRBV11-1,.,TRBJ2-3,.,CASSQRRKPVPDTQYF,TGTGCCAGCAGCCAAAGGCGGAAACCGGTCCCAGATACGCAGTATTTT
13,TRBV5-8,.,TRBJ2-3,.,CASSLSRLDTQYF,TGTGCCAGCAGCTTGAGTAGGCTAGATACGCAGTATTTT
15,TRBV7-6,.,TRBJ1-6,TRBD1,CASSPRQGSNSPLHF,TGTGCCAGCAGCCCTAGACAGGGAAGTAATTCACCCCTCCACTTT
17,TRBV7-9,.,TRBJ2-7,.,CASSFQGAKRGRDEQYF,TGTGCCAGCAGCTTTCAGGGGGCGAAGCGGGGTAGAGACGAGCAGTACTTC
11,TRBV7-3,.,TRBJ2-1,.,CASSLNNEQFF,TGTGCCAGCAGCTTAAACAATGAGCAGTTCTTC
14,TRBV6-5,once,TRBJ2-7,TRBD1,CASSRTGNNYEQYF,TGTGCCAGCAGTCGGACAGGGAACAACTACGAGCAGTACTTC
19,TRBV5-6,.,TRBJ2-6,.,CASSLGVRSGSSGANVLTF,TGTGCCAGCAGCTTGGGGGTCAGGTCGGGATCCTCTGGGGCCAACGTCCTGACTTTC
16,TRBV4-2,.,TRBJ2-2,TRBD2,CASSRGEGTNTGELFF,TGTGCCAGCAGCCGGGGGGAGGGGACTAACACCGGGGAGCTGTTTTTT
14,TRBV5-1,once,TRBJ2-1,TRBD2,CASSLGTSANEQFF,TGCGCCAGCAGCTTGGGGACTAGCGCCAATGAGCAGTTCTTC
13,TRBV28,.,TRBJ2-5,.,CASSLSTPETQYF,TGTGCCAGCAGTCTCTCGACCCCAGAGACCCAGTACTTC
15,TRBV6-5,.,TRBJ2-1,TRBD2,CASSSVASGRSEQFF,TGTGCCAGCAGTTCCGTGGCTAGCGGGAGGAGTGAGCAGTTCTTC
14,TRBV6-6,.,TRBJ2-7,.,CASSLDFSSYEQYF,TGTGCCAGCAGTCTGGACTTTAGTTCCTACGAGCAGTACTTC
13,TRBV11-3,.,TRBJ1-3,.,CASSSETGNTIYF,TGTGCCAGCAGCTCCGAGACTGGAAACACCATATATTTT
13,TRBV30,.,TRBJ1-6,.,CAWSEEVRSPLHF,TGTGCCTGGAGTGAAGAGGTTAGGTCACCCCTCCACTTT
17,TRBV19,.,TRBJ2-1,TRBD2,CASSWRLAGVSYNEQFF,TGTGCCAGTAGTTGGAGACTAGCGGGTGTCTCCTACAATGAGCAGTTCTTC
16,TRBV5-1,.,TRBJ2-7,TRBD1,CASSLGGQGATYEQYF,TGCGCCAGCAGCTTGGGGGGACAGGGGGCAACCTACGAGCAGTACTTC
15,TRBV5-1,.,TRBJ2-2,.,CASRLVGSGSGELFF,TGCGCCAGCAGGCTGGTAGGCAGTGGGTCCGGGGAGCTGTTTTTT
16,TRBV5-1,.,TRBJ1-3,.,CASSSIGQGSGNTIYF,TGCGCCAGCAGCTCAATTGGGCAGGGCAGTGGAAACACCATATATTTT
15,TRBV11-2,once,TRBJ1-1,TRBD1,CASSFQGAKLEKAFF,TGTGCCAGCAGCTTTCAGGGGGCGAAGCTGGAGAAAGCTTTCTTT
14,TRBV28,.,TRBJ1-1,.,CASSQQGLNTEAFF,TGTGCCAGCAGCCAACAGGGACTGAACACTGAAGCTTTCTTT
16,TRBV10-2,.,TRBJ2-2,TRBD2,CASSESAGADAGELFF,TGCGCCAGCAGTGAGTCAGCGGGAGCGGATGCCGGGGAGCTGTTTTTT
17,TRBV4-3,.,TRBJ2-3,.,CASSLETRGSSTDTQYF,TGCGCCAGCAGCCTTGAAACGCGGGGCTCTAGCACAGATACGCAGTATTTT
14,TRBV19,.,TRBJ2-7,.,CASSRGLLSYEQYF,TGTGCCAGTAGTAGGGGCCTATTATCCTACGAGCAGTACTTC